This TCR beta chain stems from a study of T cells in Graves' hyperthyroidism and ophthalmopathy. Findings of the study overall: For ophthalmopathy, model prediction preceded onset by a median around six months.

This CDR3 has 14 amino acids. V lost 10 bases, J lost 4 bases, and 16 bases lay in between. Germline lookup yields CDR1 SNHLY and CDR2 FYNNEI. The sample holds many counts of this clonotype. What it recognizes is unknown. Diagnosis rested on symptoms, serum thyroxine and TRAb, thyroid ultrasound, and orbital computed tomography. RNA transcripts served as the template for amplifying TCR beta CDR3 regions. The HTBI primer set served for first-round RT-PCR of the TCR CDR3. TCRdb reprocessed the multiplex PCR reads via MiXCR and lists one record per CDR3 protein. The sample lists about 380,000 distinct CDR3 sequences, roughly 13% occurring once.

This clonotype was sampled from a man aged 25 to 40 with Graves' hyperthyroidism that later progressed to Graves' ophthalmopathy. Sequenced material: blood. The genes are TRBV2 and TRBJ1-4; D gene uncertain. CDR3 nucleotide sequence: TGTGCCACCGCTACACGCCATAATAATGAAAAACTGTTTTTT. Translated, it gives CATATRHNNEKLFF.